This is a list of T cell receptor beta chains from one sample in a study of monozygotic twins with inflammatory bowel disease. For each CDR3 protein, TCRdb gives one entry from its re-call of the 5' RACE reads, without DNA. The sample totals some 400,000 distinct CDR3 sequences; its top ten clones hold about 2.3%. The sequenced sample was blood. The receptors were sampled from a human donor with ulcerative colitis or Crohn's disease, or a healthy co-twin of an affected twin (not recorded which). CDR3s include the opening cysteine and the closing phenylalanine or tryptophan.

>TRBV29-1|TRBJ2-1
CSVVPSGSVGEQFF
>TRBV4-2|TRBJ1-4
CASSHGDRGNEKLFF
>TRBV5-1|TRBJ1-6
CASASSGGAPLHF
>TRBV6-1|TRBJ2-5
CASSEGLAGGQETQCF
>TRBV5-1|TRBJ1-6
CASSLSQQKGGSPLHF
>TRBV12-3/TRBV12-4|TRBJ2-5
CASRQTSGSLETQYF
>TRBV3-1|TRBJ2-2
CASRGTENTGELFF
>TRBV12-3/TRBV12-4|TRBJ1-2
CASSLRGMDYGYTF
>TRBV20-1|TRBJ2-1
CSCPRGGTTQGNEQFF
>TRBV28|TRBJ2-7
CASSSPTTGEQYF
>TRBV9|TRBJ1-6
CASSVEGSTNSPLHF
>TRBV2|TRBJ2-1
CASSVRGSYNEQFF
>TRBV5-1|TRBJ1-5
CASSLTGERGQPQHF
>TRBV7-8|TRBJ2-7
CASSLNTGGTSGAYEQYF
>TRBV2|TRBJ2-2
CASSEAGTGGVNGELFF
>TRBV24-1|TRBJ2-1
CATSDFTGGPNEQFF
>TRBV10-3|TRBJ1-5
CAIRDVGNQPQHF
>TRBV20-1|TRBJ2-5
CSARPTTSAGETQYF
>TRBV28|TRBJ2-1
CASSLSPGQGYNEQFF
>TRBV7-9|TRBJ2-3
CASTPGVDTQYF
>TRBV6-2/TRBV6-3|TRBJ2-3
CASSYGMISDTPYF
>TRBV5-1|TRBJ2-3
CASSLLAPQGTDTQYF
>TRBV7-9|TRBJ2-5
CASSLEGQPATQYF
>TRBV20-1|TRBJ2-2
CSALDYNTGELFF